A selection of T cell receptor beta chains follows, all from one sample in a study of neurological immune-mediated disorders. TCRdb independently ran MiXCR on the 5' RACE reads; one entry per CDR3 protein. The profile shows some 5,000 distinct CDR3 sequences, more than 20% of them singletons. Sample: CD8+ T cells from blood. The receptors derive from a woman aged 55 to 70 with HTLV-1-associated myelopathy (HAM/TSP). CDR3s include the opening cysteine and the closing phenylalanine or tryptophan. Each record gives: clone size, D gene, V gene, J gene, CDR3 DNA, CDR3 protein. D genes are given only for firm matches. Only part of the rows carry a size: once, few, many, or a class if the clone is expanded.

>medium-sized|-|TRBV12-3/TRBV12-4|TRBJ1-5
TGTGCCAGCACCATGATCAAGGGCCTCAATCAGCCCCAGCATTTT
CASTMIKGLNQPQHF
>-|-|TRBV6-6|TRBJ1-1
TGTGCCAGCGGGCAGGGGTACGGAGAGGCTTTCTTT
CASGQGYGEAFF
>medium-sized|-|TRBV20-1|TRBJ2-3
TGCAGTGCTGGGCCACAGGGAATCACAGATACGCAGTATTTT
CSAGPQGITDTQYF
>medium-sized|-|TRBV4-2|TRBJ1-1
TGTGCCAGCAGCTTCGACGCAGGCCACACTGAAGCTTTCTTT
CASSFDAGHTEAFF
>medium-sized|-|TRBV20-1|TRBJ1-5
TGCAGTGCCCCATTGGGTGCGGGGGTCAATCAGCCCCAGCATTTT
CSAPLGAGVNQPQHF
>many|-|TRBV12-3/TRBV12-4|TRBJ1-2
TGTGCCAGCAGTTCCCAGGAACTTCCGCCTAACTATGGCTACACCTTC
CASSSQELPPNYGYTF
>-|TRBD1|TRBV20-1|TRBJ2-1
TGCAGTGCTCACACGGGACAGGGAGGAAATGAGCAGTTCTTC
CSAHTGQGGNEQFF
>large|TRBD2|TRBV20-1|TRBJ2-3
TGCAGTGCTAGCCCCCCTAGCGGGGCCACAGATACGCAGTATTTT
CSASPPSGATDTQYF
>many|TRBD1|TRBV4-3|TRBJ2-1
TGCGCCAGCCGCTCGGGGACAGGGGGCAGGAATGAGCAGTTCTTC
CASRSGTGGRNEQFF
>medium-sized|-|TRBV9|TRBJ1-3
TGTGCCAGCAGCTCTACAGGGATGGGGAGCGCTGGAAACACCATATATTTT
CASSSTGMGSAGNTIYF
>many|-|TRBV6-1|TRBJ2-2
TGTGCCAGCAGTGAAGCGATAACCGGGACGGACTACACCGGGGAGCTGTTTTTT
CASSEAITGTDYTGELFF
>few|TRBD2|TRBV27|TRBJ2-4
TGTGCCAGCAGTCCGGGACTAGCGGGGGGCGGCATTCAGTACTTC
CASSPGLAGGGIQYF
>-|TRBD2|TRBV5-1|TRBJ2-2
TGTGCCAGCAGCTTTAGCGGGGGACCGAACATCGGGGAGCTGTTTTTT
CASSFSGGPNIGELFF
>-|-|TRBV10-3|TRBJ2-5
TGTGCCATCAGTGAGCCAGGCCGCCTGGACAGTCGGGGAGAGACCCAGTACTTC
CAISEPGRLDSRGETQYF
>few|TRBD2|TRBV11-2|TRBJ2-2
TGTGCCAGCAGGACGACGGGGGGGAACACGAACACCGGGGAGCTGTTTTTT
CASRTTGGNTNTGELFF
>-|-|TRBV4-2|TRBJ1-5
TGTGCCAGCAGCCAAGAGAGGGGTGTGCCCCAGCATTTT
CASSQERGVPQHF
>many|TRBD2|TRBV7-2|TRBJ2-7
TGTGCCAGCGGTCTAGCGGGGGGCTCCTACGAGCAGTACTTC
CASGLAGGSYEQYF
>many|-|TRBV6-2/TRBV6-3|TRBJ2-1
TGTGCCAGCAGACCATTAGGAGGGACAATGGATGAGCAGTTCTTC
CASRPLGGTMDEQFF
>medium-sized|TRBD1|TRBV6-5|TRBJ2-1
TGTGCCAGCAGTTCCGGGGACAGCCCTTACAATGAGCAGTTCTTC
CASSSGDSPYNEQFF
>many|-|TRBV18|TRBJ2-1
TGTGCCAGCTCACCGGAGGGCTATGAGCAGTTCTTC
CASSPEGYEQFF
>-|TRBD1|TRBV3-1|TRBJ2-3
TGTGCCAGCCGAGGACAGGGCCAAGATACGCAGTATTTT
CASRGQGQDTQYF
>-|TRBD1|TRBV12-3/TRBV12-4|TRBJ1-2
TGTGCCAGCAGCCAAGGGACAGGGTCGGACTATGGCTACACCTTC
CASSQGTGSDYGYTF
>-|TRBD1|TRBV12-3/TRBV12-4|TRBJ2-7
TGTGCCAGCAGGACAAGGACAGGGGACGTGTACTTC
CASRTRTGDVYF
>many|TRBD2|TRBV20-1|TRBJ2-3
TGCAGTGCCAGACCGGGACTAGCGACTAGCACAGATACGCAGTATTTT
CSARPGLATSTDTQYF
>medium-sized|-|TRBV27|TRBJ1-6
TGTGCCAGCACTTTAGGGGTTAATTCACCCCTCCACTTT
CASTLGVNSPLHF
>many|TRBD2|TRBV5-1|TRBJ2-2
TGCGCCAGCAGCTTTTATGACGGGAGGGCCCATTCCGGGGAGCTGTTTTTT
CASSFYDGRAHSGELFF
>medium-sized|-|TRBV6-2/TRBV6-3|TRBJ2-1
TGTGCCAGCAGTAACCGGGATTTCGACAATGAGCAGTTCTTC
CASSNRDFDNEQFF
>-|-|TRBV7-9|TRBJ1-2
TGTGCCAGCAGCTTAAGCCTAGGGGATTCCTATGGCTACACCTTC
CASSLSLGDSYGYTF